This entry lists 16 T cell receptor beta chains sequenced from one sample in a study of T cells in Graves' hyperthyroidism and ophthalmopathy. Template material for amplifying TCR beta CDR3 regions consisted of RNA transcripts. An initial round of RT-PCR targeting the TCR CDR3 relied on the HTBI primer set. TCRdb re-derived calls from the multiplex PCR reads in MiXCR, one entry per CDR3 protein. This table has 400,000 to 600,000 distinct CDR3 sequences, 20% to 25% appearing once. Material: blood. All receptors derive from a man between 18 and 35 years old with Graves' hyperthyroidism.

For this clonotype: This clone may be a read error of a much larger clone one base away. The final CDR3 position lacks the conserved phenylalanine or tryptophan, pointing to a likely read error. V gene TRBV2 combines with J gene TRBJ1-2, with no clear D. CDR3 length equals 14 residues. Germline values: CDR1 SNHLY, CDR2 FYNNEI. The V end was cut by 4 bases, the J end by 2 bases, with 11 bases between. Here the CDR3 DNA reads TGTGCCAGCAGTGTAAAAGTGGGAAACTATGGCTACACCGTC. Translated, it gives CASSVKVGNYGYTV.

This clonotype showed up many times. The chain links TRBV19 to TRBJ1-5, with D possibly matching TRBD1 (6 bases). V shed 5 bases and J shed 8 bases, with 16 bases lying between them. The CDR3 is 14 amino acids. CDR1 and CDR2 (germline): LNHDA, SQIVND (reference sequence). CDR3 region: CASSYLGGREPQHF. The CDR3 bases are TGTGCCAGTAGTTATCTGGGGGGGCGGGAGCCCCAGCATTTT.

This clonotype has a single count. At one of its ends the junction is not consistent with the germline gene, which may arise from a read error. J is TRBJ1-2 and V is TRBV29-1; 9 nucleotides match TRBD1. The CDR3 has 13 amino acids. CDR1 and CDR2 from the germline V gene are SQVTM and ANQGSEA. CDR3: CGVSDRGDYGYTF. The DNA of the CDR3 is TGCGGCGTTTCGGACAGGGGCGACTATGGCTACACCTTC.

This chain connects TRBV12-5 to TRBJ1-5, with 7 bases aligning to TRBD1. V shed 2 bases and J 11 bases; nucleotides not matched to a gene: 18. The CDR3 runs to 17 residues. Germline V gene sequence: CDR1 LGHNT, CDR2 FRNRAP. The CDR3: CASGLSLPGQIPMAQHF. The CDR3 coding sequence is TGTGCTAGTGGTTTGTCCCTCCCGGGACAGATACCAATGGCCCAGCATTTT.

The table lists this clonotype with many counts. The J gene is TRBJ2-2, the V gene TRBV12-3 or TRBV12-4, with D possibly TRBD1 on 6 matching bases. Trimming left V 6 bases short and J 5 bases short, with 19 bases between. The CDR3 totals 16 residues. The CDR3 DNA reads TGTGCCAGCAGATCTCTCAGGGGCGCGGAAACCGGGGAGCTGTTTTTT. This translates into CASRSLRGAETGELFF.

A remark on this clonotype: Given a much more abundant clone one base away, this may be a read error. The CDR3 DNA is TGTGCCAGCAGCCGCGTGACTAGCGAAGAGACCCAGTACTTC. It yields the protein CASSRVTSEETQYF. The chain carries TRBV4-2 and TRBJ2-5; 8 bases line up with TRBD2. Germline CDR1 reads LGHNA; CDR2 reads YNFKEQ. Germline trimming cut 4 bases from V and 3 bases from J; bases unmatched to any gene: 4. The CDR3 spans 14 residues.

This clonotype was recorded many times. The rearrangement uses TRBV12-3 or TRBV12-4 and TRBJ1-3; D perhaps matches TRBD1 (5 bases). The CDR3 spans 17 residues. Trimming stripped 5 bases from V and 7 bases from J, with 24 bases between. The DNA of the CDR3 is TGTGCCAGCAGTAACCCCGTCGCCGGGACTGAGGGTAACACCATATATTTT. Translated, it gives CASSNPVAGTEGNTIYF.

The sample holds many counts of this clonotype. V usage is TRBV6-5 and J usage is TRBJ1-2, with 7 bases aligning to TRBD1. J gave up 4 bases and V 4 bases, and 3 bases lay outside the gene matches. The V gene's germline CDR1 is MNHEY and CDR2 SVGAGI. The CDR3 covers 13 residues. The CDR3 here is CASSSGQFYGYTF. The CDR3 DNA follows: TGTGCCAGCAGTTCGGGACAGTTCTATGGCTACACCTTC.

The gene calls are TRBV12-3 or TRBV12-4 and TRBJ1-1, with a weak D call TRBD1 (6 bases). The V end lost 7 bases, the J end lost 7 bases, and 16 bases lay between the germline ends. The CDR3 totals 13 residues. The CDR3 coding sequence is TGTGCCAGCATCCTAGAACAGGGTTTTGAAGCTTTCTTT. Translation gives CASILEQGFEAFF.

This clonotype was seen ten or more times. The V gene is TRBV28, the J gene TRBJ1-3, with D unresolved. The CDR3 loop spans 12 amino acids. Trimming removed 5 bases from V and 4 bases from J, with 6 bases in between. The germline V gene has CDR1 MDHEN and CDR2 SYDVKM. The CDR3, as DNA: TGTGCCAGCAGTCCCCCCGGAAACACCATATATTTT. This gives the protein CASSPPGNTIYF.

This clonotype was detected ten times or more. The V call is TRBV30, the J call TRBJ1-1; D remains unclear. Trimming pared 2 bases from V and 3 bases from J, leaving 10 bases between. The CDR3 covers 13 residues. Germline V gene data show CDR1 as GTSNPN and CDR2 as SVGIG (reference sequence). The CDR3 DNA follows: TGTGCCTGGAGTTTGGGTGGGGACACTGAAGCTTTCTTT. Protein sequence: CAWSLGGDTEAFF.

This clonotype was seen a handful of times. The DNA of the CDR3 is TGTGCCAGCAGTTTTTACAGGAAGGGGCCCCAAGAGACCCAGTACTTC. Its translation: CASSFYRKGPQETQYF. V is TRBV28 and J is TRBJ2-5, with TRBD1 as a possible D gene (5 bases). The germline V and J ends were trimmed by 3 bases and 1 base, with 15 bases remaining between them. The CDR3 is 16 amino acids. Germline CDR1 reads MDHEN; CDR2 reads SYDVKM.

This clonotype has only a few counts. The chain has TRBV27 and TRBJ2-1, with unresolved D. Germline V gene sequence: CDR1 MNHEY, CDR2 SMNVEV (reference sequence). The CDR3 is 15 amino acids. The V and J ends lost 1 base and 6 bases respectively, with 13 bases between them. CDR3 in DNA: TGTGCCAGCAGTTTATATGGGGATTTCGGCAATGAGCAGTTCTTC. Translating it yields CASSLYGDFGNEQFF.

This clonotype was detected ten times or more. This rearrangement joins TRBV10-3 to TRBJ2-7; 8 nucleotides match TRBD2. This CDR3 spans 14 amino acids. Germline V gives CDR1 ENHRY, CDR2 SYGVKD. The trim removed 6 bases at V and 4 bases at J, leaving 8 bases unmatched. The CDR3 sequence: CAIRSISGAYEQYF. As DNA, the CDR3 is TGTGCCATCAGATCAATTAGCGGGGCTTACGAGCAGTACTTC.

This rearrangement joins TRBV5-6 to TRBJ2-5, with TRBD1 matching 8 bases. The V gene end was trimmed by 3 bases and the J gene end by 3 bases; junction bases not matched to a gene: 4. Germline-derived CDR1 and CDR2 are SGHDT and YYEEEE. The CDR3 totals 14 residues. Here the CDR3 DNA reads TGTGCCAGCAGCTCGGACAGGGAGGAAGAGACCCAGTACTTC. It specifies CASSSDREEETQYF. The full variable domain, completed using reference TRBV5-6 and TRBJ2-5, is DAGVTQSPTHLIKTRGQQVTLRCSPKSGHDTVSWYQQALGQGPQFIFQYYEEEERQRGNFPDRFSGHQFPNYSSELNVNALLLGDSALYLCASSSDREEETQYFGPGTRLLVL.

This clonotype was found many times. The chain carries TRBV28 and TRBJ1-2; 8 bases line up with TRBD1. CDR1 is MDHEN and CDR2 is SYDVKM in the germline V gene. Trimming took 6 bases from V and 9 from J; bases not matched to a gene: 6. This CDR3 has 12 residues. CDR3 bases: TGTGCCAGCAGCCCCGGACAGGGCAGCTACACCTTC. Translated, it gives CASSPGQGSYTF.